This TCR beta chain was identified in a study of cytomegalovirus exposure and HLA in healthy donors. V shed 1 base and J shed 1 base, with 8 bases lying between them. Germline V gene lookup returns CDR1 LGHNA and CDR2 YSLEER. The CDR3 loop spans 14 amino acids. The PCR was carried out with 60 Vbeta primers and 13 Jbeta primers. This table comes from immunoSEQ multiplex PCR, and its TCRdb copy is limited to in-frame clones, with some not included. The table has fewer than 200,000 clones, 80% seen once; the top ten hold around 4.3%. This receptor was taken from a woman in her forties or fifties in good health and CMV-seropositive. The specimen was PBMCs. The V gene is TRBV4-3, the J gene TRBJ2-7; a weak D match, TRBD2 (5 bases). The CDR3: CASSQVEGSYEQYF. For the CDR3, the DNA is TGCGCCAGCAGCCAAGTAGAGGGTTCCTACGAGCAGTACTTC.